These 23 T cell receptor beta chains were all obtained from the same sample, sequenced in a study of blood T cells in healthy people across ages. The second PCR ran 7 to 11 cycles with a sample-barcoded 5' primer and J-beta primers. One entry per CDR3 protein, called by TCRdb with MiXCR from the 5' RACE reads. This sample yields 750,000 or so distinct CDR3 sequences, of which approximately 25% are seen a single time; under 10% belongs to the top ten. The data were also submitted as part of a second study, on T cells of mothers and their children.

The sequenced material came from blood. Receptor source: a boy aged 10-17 years in good health.

The rearrangement joins TRBV15 to TRBJ2-1; D gene uncertain. Gene TRBJ2-5 matches the end of the DNA better, so the J call may be wrong. The germline V gene has CDR1 LNHNV and CDR2 YYDKDF (reference sequence). This CDR3 is built from 12 residues. CDR3 DNA sequence: TGTGCCACCAGCAGCGCTCAAAAGACCCAGTACTTC. Residues: CATSSAQKTQYF.

The J gene is TRBJ2-1, the V gene TRBV28; TRBD2 matches at 10 bases. V lost 4 bases to trimming and J lost 7 bases; unmatched junction nucleotides: 4. Germline V lookup: CDR1 MDHEN, CDR2 SYDVKM. This CDR3 is 14 amino acids long. The CDR3 reads CASSYASGRNEQFF. CDR3 coding DNA: TGTGCCAGCAGTTATGCTAGCGGGAGAAATGAGCAGTTCTTC.

This clonotype was seen only a few times. CDR3 loop: CARDRDIGYNSYNEQFF. The CDR3 DNA sequence: TGCGCCAGGGATCGGGACATCGGCTACAACTCCTACAATGAGCAGTTCTTC. This chain uses TRBV5-1 with TRBJ2-1; D might be TRBD1 (6 bases). Per germline, CDR1 SGHRS and CDR2 YFSETQ. The V end was cut by 8 bases, the J end by 0 bases, with 21 bases between. The CDR3 sequence is 17 residues long. Full variable domain (remainder filled in from reference TRBV5-1 and TRBJ2-1): KAGVTQTPRYLIKTRGQQVTLSCSPISGHRSVSWYQQTPGQGLQFLFEYFSETQRNKGNFPGRFSGRQFSNSRSEMNVSTLELGDSALYLCARDRDIGYNSYNEQFFGPGTRLTVL.

The gene calls are TRBV29-1 and TRBJ2-1; no clear D gene. The CDR3 has 16 residues. V lost 1 base and J lost 0, with 13 bases in between. Germline-derived CDR1 and CDR2 are SQVTM and ANQGSEA. This CDR3 reads CSVEGKLRSSYNEQFF. CDR3 DNA sequence: TGCAGCGTTGAAGGTAAACTGAGGAGCTCCTACAATGAGCAGTTCTTC.

This clonotype was seen a few times. The chain couples TRBV19 to TRBJ2-1; D may be TRBD1 or TRBD2 (6 bases each). The CDR3 sequence is 13 residues long. Trimming took 5 bases from V and 8 from J, leaving 13 bases between them. Germline values: CDR1 LNHDA, CDR2 SQIVND (reference sequence). This CDR3 reads CASSPEGEDEQFF. The CDR3, as DNA: TGTGCCAGTAGTCCTGAGGGGGAGGATGAGCAGTTCTTC.

The V gene is TRBV7-9, the J gene TRBJ1-3, with 9 bases fitting TRBD1. V shed 5 bases, J shed 4 bases, and the junction held 12 bases outside the gene matches. The V gene's germline CDR1 is SEHNR and CDR2 FQNEAQ (reference sequence). The CDR3 has 17 residues. This chain's CDR3 is CASSPRRTGDGGNTIYF. CDR3 in DNA: TGTGCCAGCAGCCCCAGAAGGACAGGGGACGGAGGAAACACCATATATTTT.

The chain employs TRBV29-1 and TRBJ2-5; D unclear. The DNA end lines up better with TRBJ2-7; the J call may be wrong. This CDR3 contains 12 residues. The germline gives CDR1 SQVTM, CDR2 ANQGSEA. The CDR3 sequence: CSVAVIGVEQYF. CDR3 bases: TGCAGCGTCGCCGTTATCGGAGTCGAGCAGTACTTC.

This clonotype was seen a few times. V gene TRBV5-1 combines with J gene TRBJ2-5; D ambiguous. The length of the CDR3 is 12 residues. V was shortened by 0 bases and J by 5 bases, with 5 bases between the two germline ends. Germline V lookup: CDR1 SGHRS, CDR2 YFSETQ. The CDR3: CASSLDDETQYF. For the CDR3, the DNA is TGCGCCAGCAGCTTGGATGATGAGACCCAGTACTTC.

This chain uses TRBV2 with TRBJ2-1, with 13 nucleotides matching TRBD2. The germline V gene encodes CDR1 SNHLY and CDR2 FYNNEI. With V trimmed by 7 bases and J by 9 bases, 6 bases remained unmatched. The CDR3 extends over 14 amino acids. In nucleotides, the CDR3 is TGTGCCAGCATGACTAGCGGGAGGTTTGGTGAGCAGTTCTTC. Translation gives CASMTSGRFGEQFF. Full variable domain (missing parts from reference TRBV2 and TRBJ2-1): EPEVTQTPSHQVTQMGQEVILRCVPISNHLYFYWYRQILGQKVEFLVSFYNNEISEKSEIFDDQFSVERPDGSNFTLKIRSTKLEDSAMYFCASMTSGRFGEQFFGPGTRLTVL.

A few counts support this clonotype. CDR3: CASSFNPGDATYEQYF. As DNA, the CDR3 is TGTGCCAGCAGCTTTAATCCCGGGGACGCGACCTACGAGCAGTACTTC. This chain links TRBV7-9 with TRBJ2-7; D may correspond to TRBD1 or TRBD2 (5 bases each). Trimming took 3 bases from V and 2 from J, leaving 17 bases between them. In germline, CDR1 is SEHNR, CDR2 FQNEAQ (reference sequence). The CDR3 sequence is 16 residues long.

The sample holds a few counts of this clonotype. V and J are TRBV11-2 and TRBJ2-3; 7 bases line up with TRBD2. Looked up from germline, CDR1 is SGHAT and CDR2 is FQNNGV. This CDR3 is built from 15 residues. The ends lost 4 bases at V and 6 bases at J; junction bases unmatched: 10. CDR3: CASSSGRSHADTQYF. The CDR3 bases are TGTGCCAGCAGCTCCGGGAGGAGTCATGCTGATACGCAGTATTTT. Full variable domain (rest looked up from reference TRBV11-2 and TRBJ2-3): EAGVAQSPRYKIIEKRQSVAFWCNPISGHATLYWYQQILGQGPKLLIQFQNNGVVDDSQLPKDRFSAERLKGVDSTLKIQPAKLEDSAVYLCASSSGRSHADTQYFGPGTRLTVL.

This clonotype has more than one count but fewer than ten. The V call is TRBV12-3 or TRBV12-4, the J call TRBJ2-1; tentative D call: TRBD2 (5 bases). Trimming pared 7 bases from V and 7 bases from J, leaving 14 bases between. This CDR3 has 13 amino acids. CDR3 nucleotides: TGTGCCAGCATCGAGGACTGGAAAAATGAGCAGTTCTTC. It specifies CASIEDWKNEQFF.

This clonotype was found a few times. The chain employs TRBV5-1 and TRBJ2-7, with TRBD1 as a possible D gene (5 bases). Germline CDR1 and CDR2: SGHRS and YFSETQ. The V gene lost 2 bases and the J gene lost 2 bases, with 8 bases spanning the gap. The CDR3 sequence is 13 residues long. The CDR3 region has the DNA TGCGCCAGCAGCTTTGACAGCCCCTACGAGCAGTACTTC. This sequence encodes CASSFDSPYEQYF.

In this sample, this clonotype turned up many times. This chain uses TRBV27 with TRBJ1-1; 7 bases agree with TRBD1. Trimming cost V 3 bases and J 1 base; bases outside gene matches: 2. Per the germline V gene, CDR1 is MNHEY and CDR2 is SMNVEV (reference sequence). The CDR3 loop spans 14 amino acids. The CDR3 DNA follows: TGTGCCAGCAGTTTTGGGACAGCGAACACTGAAGCTTTCTTT. Its translation is CASSFGTANTEAFF.

In this sample, this clonotype turned up a few times. This chain uses TRBV7-9 with TRBJ2-1; TRBD2 is a possible D gene (6 bases). Germline V gene lookup returns CDR1 SEHNR and CDR2 FQNEAQ (reference sequence). V gave up 4 bases and J gave up 6 bases, with 16 bases separating them. The CDR3 has 15 residues. This chain's CDR3 is CASSSSRPGGNEQFF. CDR3 coding DNA: TGTGCCAGCAGCTCATCCCGGCCCGGGGGCAATGAGCAGTTCTTC.

This rearrangement joins TRBV13 to TRBJ2-1, with 12 bases fitting TRBD2. With V trimmed by 2 bases and J by 14 bases, 4 bases remained unmatched. The CDR3 is 13 residues long. Germline V gene data show CDR1 as PRHDT and CDR2 as FYEKMQ (reference sequence). In DNA form, the CDR3 reads TGTGCCAGCAGCTTAACTAGCGGGGGGATCAAGTTCTTC. Amino acids: CASSLTSGGIKFF.

The genes are TRBV6-5 and TRBJ2-3; D is unclear. Deletions cut 5 bases from V and 6 bases from J, with 9 bases between. The CDR3 contains 12 residues. Germline V CDR1 and CDR2: MNHEY, SVGAGI. The CDR3 DNA follows: TGTGCCAGCAGTCGTTATGGGGATACGCAGTATTTT. Translation: CASSRYGDTQYF.

There are a few counts of this clonotype. The CDR3 loop is CASSQGGSPLHF. For the CDR3, the DNA is TGTGCCAGCAGCCAAGGGGGGTCACCCCTCCACTTT. V and J are TRBV4-2 and TRBJ1-6, with D tentatively TRBD1 (5 bases). Germline values: CDR1 LGHNA, CDR2 YNFKEQ. The CDR3 spans 12 residues. Trimming took 1 base from V and 10 from J, leaving 5 bases between them.

The chain uses TRBV27 and TRBJ1-1, with D perhaps matching TRBD1 (5 bases). Germline assignment: CDR1 MNHEY and CDR2 SMNVEV (reference sequence). The CDR3 is made up of 17 amino acids. V was trimmed by 6 bases and J by 0 bases, leaving 20 bases between them. CDR3 in DNA: TGTGCCAGCAGCAGCGGGGCGTATAAAGGGATGAACACTGAAGCTTTCTTT. Encoded protein: CASSSGAYKGMNTEAFF.

The rearrangement joins TRBV20-1 to TRBJ2-5; D gene ambiguous. Looked up from germline, CDR1 is DFQATT and CDR2 is SNEGSKA (reference sequence). The CDR3 runs to 14 residues. V was pared by 6 bases and J by 2 bases, with 16 bases between. The CDR3 here is CSASDSAPQETQYF. The DNA of the CDR3 is TGCAGTGCCTCAGACTCAGCCCCGCAAGAGACCCAGTACTTC.

The J gene is TRBJ2-7, the V gene TRBV5-5, with 8 bases fitting TRBD2. There are 14 residues in the CDR3. V trimming: 5 bases; J trimming: 2 bases; junction bases outside the gene matches: 6. Germline-derived CDR1 and CDR2 are SGHKS and YYEKEE (reference sequence). The CDR3 nucleotides are TGTGCCAGCAGGTATAGCGGGGCCCCCTACGAGCAGTACTTC. It is translated as CASRYSGAPYEQYF.

The chain employs TRBV20-1 and TRBJ2-5, with 7 bases that match TRBD2. Germline V lookup: CDR1 DFQATT, CDR2 SNEGSKA (reference sequence). The V and J ends lost 4 bases and 1 base, in that order; junction bases with no gene match: 9. The CDR3 spans 15 residues. CDR3 nucleotide sequence: TGCAGTGCTACCCCGTCTGCTAGCGGCCAAGAGACCCAGTACTTC. Amino acids: CSATPSASGQETQYF.

The chain joins TRBV15 to TRBJ2-1, with D hard to call. The end of the DNA aligns better with TRBJ2-7, so the J call may be wrong. This CDR3 region has 14 residues. From germline, CDR1 is LNHNV and CDR2 YYDKDF (reference sequence). CDR3 residues: CATSRDRPPYEQYF. CDR3 nucleotides: TGTGCCACCAGCAGAGATCGTCCGCCCTACGAGCAGTACTTC.